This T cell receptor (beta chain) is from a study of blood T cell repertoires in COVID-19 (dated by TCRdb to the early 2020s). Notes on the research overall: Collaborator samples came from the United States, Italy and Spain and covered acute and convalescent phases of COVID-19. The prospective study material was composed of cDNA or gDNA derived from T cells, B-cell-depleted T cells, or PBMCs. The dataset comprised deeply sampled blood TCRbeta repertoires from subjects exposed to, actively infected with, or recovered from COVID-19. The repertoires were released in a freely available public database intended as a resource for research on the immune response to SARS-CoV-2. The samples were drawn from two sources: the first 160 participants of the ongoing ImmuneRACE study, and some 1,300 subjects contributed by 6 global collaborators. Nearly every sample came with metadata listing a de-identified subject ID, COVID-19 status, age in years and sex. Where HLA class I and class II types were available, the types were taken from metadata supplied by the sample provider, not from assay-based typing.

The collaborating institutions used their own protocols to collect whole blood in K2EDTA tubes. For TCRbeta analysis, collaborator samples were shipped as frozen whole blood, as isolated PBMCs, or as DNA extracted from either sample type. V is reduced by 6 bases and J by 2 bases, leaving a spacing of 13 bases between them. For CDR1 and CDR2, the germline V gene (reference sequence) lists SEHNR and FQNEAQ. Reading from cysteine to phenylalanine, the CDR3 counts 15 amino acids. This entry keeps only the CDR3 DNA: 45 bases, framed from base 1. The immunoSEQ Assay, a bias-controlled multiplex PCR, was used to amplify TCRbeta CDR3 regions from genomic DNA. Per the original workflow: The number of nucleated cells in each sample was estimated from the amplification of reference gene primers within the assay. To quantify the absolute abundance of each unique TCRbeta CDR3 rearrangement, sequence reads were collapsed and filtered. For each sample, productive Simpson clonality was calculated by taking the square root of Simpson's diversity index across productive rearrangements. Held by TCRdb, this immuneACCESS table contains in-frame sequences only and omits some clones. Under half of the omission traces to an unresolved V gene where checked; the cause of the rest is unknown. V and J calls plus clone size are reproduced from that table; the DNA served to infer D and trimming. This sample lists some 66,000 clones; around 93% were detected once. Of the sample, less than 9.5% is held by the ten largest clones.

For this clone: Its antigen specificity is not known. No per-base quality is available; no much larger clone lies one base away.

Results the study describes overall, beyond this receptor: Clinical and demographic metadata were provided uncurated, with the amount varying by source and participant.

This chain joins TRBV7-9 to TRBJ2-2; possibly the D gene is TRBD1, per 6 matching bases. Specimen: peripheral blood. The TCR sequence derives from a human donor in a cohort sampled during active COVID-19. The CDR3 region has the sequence CASRGGQQNTGELFF. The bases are TGTGCCAGCAGAGGGGGACAACAAAACACCGGGGAGCTGTTTTTT.